This TCR beta chain was found in a study of breast tumors, draining lymph nodes, adjacent tissues. Whole-study results and caveats: Tumor and nontumor repertoires were significantly more similar in luminal-like than in basal-like breast cancer. Tumor repertoires ranked between lymph nodes and nontumor tissue in diversity, with V and J gene preferences. Data only fit, rather than demonstrated, lymph node origin of most tumor T cells.

One entry per CDR3 protein, called by TCRdb with MiXCR from the multiplex PCR reads. The table records some 110,000 distinct CDR3 sequences, 30% of them present only once. V gave up 0 bases and J gave up 1 base, with 10 bases separating them. This CDR3 has 15 amino acids. The germline CDR1 and CDR2 sequences are LGHDT and YNNKEL (reference sequence). This clonotype was counted at least ten times. Antigen: not known. Axillary draining lymph nodes of breast cancer patients supplied the node samples. The origin of this receptor is a female donor with breast cancer. Some clones in this sample may be carry-over from other donors' samples. This chain uses TRBV3-1 with TRBJ2-7; D uncertain. What was sequenced was axillary lymph node tissue. The CDR3 loop reads CASSQDLTPSYEQYF. The CDR3 DNA sequence: TGTGCCAGCAGCCAAGACCTCACACCGTCCTACGAGCAGTACTTC.